The rows below give T cell receptor beta chains drawn from one sample of a study of blood T cell repertoires in COVID-19. Assay: immunoSEQ multiplex PCR; the TCRdb copy retains only in-frame clones and omits some. The table has approximately 240,000 clones, about four fifths seen once. Material: PBMCs or T cells enriched from blood (not recorded which). The source of these receptors is a woman aged 40 to 49 with acute COVID-19. Both conserved end residues are part of each CDR3. Each record gives: V gene, clone size, D gene, J gene, CDR3 DNA, CDR3 protein. The D gene is left open where the match is weak. The size field is filled for only some rows; it gives once, few, many or a size class.

TRBV30	few	TRBD1	TRBJ1-2	TGTGCCGGACAGGGTAACTATGGCTACACCTTC	CAGQGNYGYTF
TRBV18	NA	TRBD1	TRBJ2-5	TGTGCCAGCTCAACAGGGGCGGAGACCCAGTACTTC	CASSTGAETQYF
TRBV30	NA	NA	TRBJ1-2	TGTGCCTGGAGTGTTGGGGGAGGGTACTATGGCTACACCTTC	CAWSVGGGYYGYTF
TRBV7-3	NA	NA	TRBJ2-1	TGTGCCAGCAGCTTAAGCGGGGGCCTCTCCTACAATGAGCAGTTCTTC	CASSLSGGLSYNEQFF
TRBV4-2	NA	NA	TRBJ2-2	TGTGCCAGCAGCCAAGATTTGACGGGGACGAACACCGGGGAGCTGTTTTTT	CASSQDLTGTNTGELFF
TRBV19	few	TRBD1	TRBJ1-5	TGTGCCAGTAGTATTCATACTACTCGGGACAGGGCGAATCAGCCCCAGCATTTT	CASSIHTTRDRANQPQHF
TRBV28	NA	TRBD2	TRBJ2-1	TGTGCCAGCAGTCATTTCTTAGCGGGGAGCTCCTACAATGAGCAGTTCTTC	CASSHFLAGSSYNEQFF
TRBV5-1	NA	NA	TRBJ2-2	TGCGCCAGCAGGAGGCGGGAGAACACCGGGGAGCTGTTTTTT	CASRRRENTGELFF
TRBV7-8	NA	TRBD2	TRBJ2-3	TGTGCCAGCAGCTCCTGGACTAGCGGGGGTAGCACAGATACGCAGTATTTT	CASSSWTSGGSTDTQYF
TRBV7-2	NA	TRBD1	TRBJ2-1	TGTGCCAGCAGCCCGGACAGGGTCAATGAGCAGTTCTTC	CASSPDRVNEQFF
TRBV20-1	NA	TRBD2	TRBJ2-3	TGCAGTGCTAGTGGACTAGCGGGGGGGGGCACAGATACGCAGTATTTT	CSASGLAGGGTDTQYF
TRBV18	once	NA	TRBJ1-1	TGTGCCAGCTCACCAAGGGCACGTCAGGGCCGGGGGGTGAACACTGAAGCTTTCTTT	CASSPRARQGRGVNTEAFF
TRBV27	NA	NA	TRBJ2-1	TGTGCCAGCGCCCCAAGGGGGACACCATCCTACAATGAGCAGTTCTTC	CASAPRGTPSYNEQFF
TRBV3-1/TRBV3-2	NA	NA	TRBJ2-7	TGTGCCAGCAGCCAAGAGCGCAGAGGCGAGTACGAGCAGTACTTC	CASSQERRGEYEQYF
TRBV15	NA	NA	TRBJ1-5	TGTGCCACCAGCAGAGATCGGGTAGGGCGGGGTGATCAGCCCCAGCATTTT	CATSRDRVGRGDQPQHF
TRBV11-2	NA	TRBD2	TRBJ2-7	TGTGCCAGCAGCGTGACTAGCGGGGCCTCCTACGAGCAGTACTTC	CASSVTSGASYEQYF
TRBV30	NA	NA	TRBJ2-2	TGTGCCTGGAGTATTTTCTTTCGGACCGGGGAGCTGTTTTTT	CAWSIFFRTGELFF
TRBV2	NA	TRBD1	TRBJ1-1	TGTGCCAGCAGTAAGACAGGGGGGACTGAAGCTTTCTTT	CASSKTGGTEAFF
TRBV7-3	NA	TRBD2	TRBJ2-2	TGTGCCAGCGGGCTAGCGGCCAACACCGGGGAGCTGTTTTTT	CASGLAANTGELFF
TRBV4-1	NA	NA	TRBJ2-1	TGCGCCAGCAGCCAGACTAGTTCCGGGAACAATGAGCAGTTCTTC	CASSQTSSGNNEQFF
TRBV13	NA	TRBD1	TRBJ2-1	TGTGCCAGCAGATTAAGGATAGGGACAGGGTACAATGAGCAGTTCTTC	CASRLRIGTGYNEQFF
TRBV7-7	NA	TRBD2	TRBJ2-5	TGTGCCAGCAGCCCTACGACTAGCGGGGGTCAAGAGACCCAGTACTTC	CASSPTTSGGQETQYF
TRBV5-1	NA	TRBD2	TRBJ2-3	TGCGCCAGCAGCCCGGGACTAGCGGGAGGGCCCGGGGGAGATACGCAGTATTTT	CASSPGLAGGPGGDTQYF
TRBV5-1	NA	TRBD1	TRBJ1-1	TGCGCCAGCAGCTTGTTTGGACAGGGAGGGAACACTGAAGCTTTCTTT	CASSLFGQGGNTEAFF
TRBV6-5	NA	TRBD1	TRBJ1-2	TGTGCCAGCAGTTACTCGACAGGGGGCCCCTATGGCTACACCTTC	CASSYSTGGPYGYTF